The 4 T cell receptor beta chains listed next were all sequenced from one sample in a study of blood T cell repertoires in COVID-19 (dated by TCRdb to 2018 to 2021). The method behind the library was the immunoSEQ multiplex PCR assay. TCRdb took over this immuneACCESS table, retaining in-frame rearrangements with V and J assigned. Such tables are incomplete; in checked studies, under half of the missing clones stem from an unresolved V gene, and the remainder is unexplained. Within this sample are 170,000 or so clones, with 85% to 95% of them counted one time only. Roughly 0.56% of the sample belongs to the ten largest clones. Specimen: peripheral blood. The receptors derive from a man aged 50 to 60 with acute or convalescent COVID-19.

The sample holds many counts of this clone. This chain connects TRBV28 to TRBJ1-2, with D hard to call. Between the trimmed V and J ends, which lost 5 bases and 3 bases, there was a span of 16 bases. The CDR3 covers 15 residues. Germline CDR1 reads MDHEN; CDR2 reads SYDVKM. Written as DNA, the CDR3 is TGTGCCAGCAGTCCCACCGGGATCAGCGACTATGGCTACACCTTC. This encodes CASSPTGISDYGYTF.

The chain uses TRBV5-4 and TRBJ2-2, with D unclear. The CDR3 length is 12 residues. Germline V gene data show CDR1 as SGHNT and CDR2 as YYREEE (reference sequence). V lost 3 bases, J lost 7 bases, and 7 bases lay in between. This chain's CDR3 is CASSSFVGELFF. Written as DNA, the CDR3 is TGTGCCAGCAGCTCGTTCGTCGGGGAGCTGTTTTTT. Using reference TRBV5-4 and TRBJ2-2 for the parts outside the CDR3, the full variable domain is ETGVTQSPTHLIKTRGQQVTLRCSSQSGHNTVSWYQQALGQGPQFIFQYYREEENGRGNFPPRFSGLQFPNYSSELNVNALELDDSALYLCASSSFVGELFFGEGSRLTVL.

The rearrangement uses TRBV7-3 and TRBJ2-1, with 15 bases that match TRBD2. This CDR3 is built from 17 residues. Germline CDR1 SGHTA, CDR2 FQGTGA. Trimming at V came to 2 bases and at J to 6 bases, leaving 5 bases not matched to a gene. The CDR3 DNA sequence: TGTGCCAGCAGCTTACGGGGGACTAGCGGGAGGTCCAATGAGCAGTTCTTC. Its protein product is CASSLRGTSGRSNEQFF. Full variable domain (missing parts from reference TRBV7-3 and TRBJ2-1): GAGVSQTPSNKVTEKGKYVELRCDPISGHTALYWYRQSLGQGPEFLIYFQGTGAADDSGLPNDRFFAVRPEGSVSTLKIQRTERGDSAVYLCASSLRGTSGRSNEQFFGPGTRLTVL.

V and J are TRBV14 and TRBJ2-7, with D perhaps TRBD2 (6 bases). Trimming cost V 6 bases and J 7 bases, with 16 bases left between them. Germline assignment: CDR1 SGHDN and CDR2 FVKESK. This CDR3 contains 13 residues. The DNA of the CDR3 is TGTGCCAGCAGTACCGGGACTTTTCAAGAGCAGTACTTC. This encodes CASSTGTFQEQYF.